The clone carrying this T cell receptor beta chain was detected many times. The sample belongs to a study of T-cell reconstitution after alpha-beta-depleted transplantation in children. Library preparation (for TCRbeta) was performed with unique molecular identifiers. MiXCR was run by TCRdb on the PCR reads, yielding one entry per CDR3 protein. Of around 360,000 distinct CDR3 sequences in the sample, 10% were seen once. Germline V CDR1 and CDR2: SQVTM, ANQGSEA. After removal of 4 bases from V and 4 bases from J, the junction contained 4 bases not matched to a gene. The CDR3 is 14 residues long. The gene calls are TRBV29-1 and TRBJ2-1; 10 bases line up with TRBD2. Sequenced material: PBMCs from the stem cell graft donor, taken from the stem cell graft. This TCR was recovered from a human donor who donated a stem cell graft to a child with acute lymphoblastic leukemia. The CDR3 spells CSVAGLASYNEQFF. The CDR3 coding sequence is TGCAGCGTTGCGGGACTAGCGTCTTACAATGAGCAGTTCTTC.